A single sample gave rise to the 20 T cell receptor beta chains below, sequenced in a study of T cells in Graves' hyperthyroidism and ophthalmopathy (dated 2019 in TCRdb). The library was made by multiplex PCR. Sequencing was performed on an Illumina HiSeq 2000. Amplification of TCR beta CDR3 regions was carried out from RNA transcripts. For the first round of RT-PCR on the TCR CDR3, the HTBI primer set was used together with the Qiagen OneStep RT-PCR kit. The public reads were run again by TCRdb, first through fastp at Q25 and then through MiXCR, and only productive beta chains were kept. Rows with a matching CDR3 protein are joined into one entry that keeps the most common DNA and genes. This sample holds 700,000 or so distinct CDR3 sequences; around 17% were observed only once. Roughly 8% of the sample is in the top ten clones. Specimen: blood. These TCRs come from a man aged 18-30 years with Graves' hyperthyroidism.

This chain joins TRBV20-1 and TRBJ2-1, with D possibly TRBD2 on 6 matching bases. Germline CDR1 is DFQATT and CDR2 is SNEGSKA (reference sequence). The CDR3 has 13 amino acids. Trimming took 3 bases from V and 12 from J, leaving 18 bases between them. The CDR3 region has the DNA TGCAGTGCTAGGGGGGGAGTATTAGGCGGGCAGTTCTTC. Its protein is CSARGGVLGGQFF.

Only a few counts were recorded for this clonotype. The J gene is TRBJ2-5, the V gene TRBV27; TRBD1 aligns across 10 bases. Germline CDR1 is MNHEY and CDR2 is SMNVEV (reference sequence). The CDR3 runs to 16 residues. V lost 4 bases to trimming and J lost 1 base; unmatched junction nucleotides: 6. In nucleotides, the CDR3 is TGTGCCAGCAGTTCTGGGACAGGGGACCTCCAAGAGACCCAGTACTTC. The encoded protein is CASSSGTGDLQETQYF.

The chain combines TRBV5-1 with TRBJ2-3; D is perhaps TRBD1 or TRBD2 (5 bases each). Trimming removed 3 bases at V and 5 bases at J, with 13 bases between. This CDR3 spans 14 amino acids. Germline V gene sequence: CDR1 SGHRS, CDR2 YFSETQ. Here the CDR3 DNA reads TGCGCCAGCAGCTGGGCAGTGGGGGAAGATACGCAGTATTTT. Amino acids: CASSWAVGEDTQYF. Based on the CDR3 plus reference TRBV5-1 and TRBJ2-3, the full variable domain is KAGVTQTPRYLIKTRGQQVTLSCSPISGHRSVSWYQQTPGQGLQFLFEYFSETQRNKGNFPGRFSGRQFSNSRSEMNVSTLELGDSALYLCASSWAVGEDTQYFGPGTRLTVL.

Ten or more counts support this clonotype. The gene calls are TRBV12-3 or TRBV12-4 and TRBJ1-2; D uncertain. V shed 5 bases and J shed 2 bases, with 15 bases lying between them. The CDR3 is made up of 15 amino acids. Here the CDR3 DNA reads TGTGCCAGCAGTACCGCGGCGGGGAAAAACTATGGCTACACCTTC. Translated: CASSTAAGKNYGYTF.

The gene calls are TRBV7-2 and TRBJ1-2, with D tentatively TRBD1 (5 bases). Per the germline V gene, CDR1 is SGHTA and CDR2 is FQGNSA. The CDR3 is 15 amino acids. V was clipped by 0 bases and J by 3 bases, with 11 bases between them. CDR3 amino acids: CASSLAGTDDYGYTF. The CDR3 DNA is TGTGCCAGCAGCTTAGCGGGGACCGATGACTATGGCTACACCTTC.

This rearrangement joins TRBV18 to TRBJ2-1; TRBD2 matches 8 bases. The germline V gene encodes CDR1 KGHSH and CDR2 LQKENI. The CDR3 contains 16 residues. The J segment lost 4 bases and the V segment lost 0 bases, leaving 5 bases of the junction unmatched. CDR3 protein: CASSPPGLAVYNEQFF. For the CDR3, the DNA is TGTGCCAGCTCACCACCCGGACTAGCAGTTTACAATGAGCAGTTCTTC.

This clonotype was seen a handful of times. The chain joins TRBV7-2 to TRBJ2-5, with D possibly being TRBD2 (5 bases). Germline CDR1 is SGHTA and CDR2 is FQGNSA. The CDR3 is 14 residues long. V dropped 2 bases and J dropped 0 bases, with 7 bases sitting between them. CDR3 sequence: CASSLSRDQETQYF. CDR3 sequence (DNA): TGTGCCAGCAGCTTATCGCGGGACCAAGAGACCCAGTACTTC.

This chain uses TRBV28 with TRBJ2-3; 10 bases map to TRBD2. The trim removed 3 bases at V and 3 bases at J, leaving 6 bases unmatched. CDR1 is MDHEN and CDR2 is SYDVKM in the germline V gene. The CDR3 is 16 amino acids. The CDR3 region is CASSLSGGAKTDTQYF. As DNA, the CDR3 is TGTGCCAGCAGTTTGAGCGGGGGGGCCAAAACAGATACGCAGTATTTT.

There are a few counts of this clonotype. This rearrangement joins TRBV4-3 to TRBJ1-5; D is unclear. Germline V gene data show CDR1 as LGHNA and CDR2 as YSLEER. This CDR3 is built from 14 residues. The V gene lost 0 bases and the J gene lost 2 bases, with 5 bases spanning the gap. The CDR3 DNA is TGCGCCAGCAGCCAAGACAGGCGCAATCAGCCCCAGCATTTT. Residues: CASSQDRRNQPQHF.

This chain joins TRBV5-5 and TRBJ2-7, with D possibly matching TRBD1 (6 bases). Trimming left V 4 bases short and J 3 bases short, with 11 bases between. This CDR3 comprises 13 residues. Germline assignment: CDR1 SGHKS and CDR2 YYEKEE (reference sequence). The CDR3 spells CASSRDTYYEQYF. CDR3 bases: TGTGCCAGCAGCCGGGACACCTACTACGAGCAGTACTTC.

This clonotype was detected many times. The chain carries TRBV27 and TRBJ2-7; no clear D gene. Germline-derived CDR1 and CDR2 are MNHEY and SMNVEV (reference sequence). The CDR3 loop spans 15 amino acids. Trimming shortened V by 1 base and J by 5 bases, and 15 bases separated the two germline ends. In DNA form, the CDR3 reads TGTGCCAGCAGTTTATTCCCCCGAAGGCGAGACGAGCAGTACTTC. Translation: CASSLFPRRRDEQYF.

The DNA of the CDR3 is TGTGCCAGCAGCGTAGAAGGGGTTGAGTTTAGCACTGAAGCTTTCTTT. It specifies CASSVEGVEFSTEAFF. The V gene is TRBV9, the J gene TRBJ1-1; tentatively, D is TRBD1 (5 bases). Trimming pared 0 bases from V and 4 bases from J, leaving 16 bases between. Per germline, CDR1 SGDLS and CDR2 YYNGEE. The CDR3 runs to 16 residues.

This chain connects TRBV20-1 to TRBJ1-6; 7 bases are shared with TRBD1. The CDR3 consists of 15 residues. Germline V gene data show CDR1 as DFQATT and CDR2 as SNEGSKA (reference sequence). With V trimmed by 4 bases and J by 8 bases, 11 bases remained unmatched. CDR3 sequence: CSATRDRVADSPLHF. CDR3 DNA sequence: TGCAGTGCTACCCGAGACAGGGTCGCGGATTCACCCCTCCACTTT.

This clonotype was counted ten times or more. The rearrangement joins TRBV7-2 to TRBJ2-2, with D possibly TRBD1 on 6 matching bases. Germline assignment: CDR1 SGHTA and CDR2 FQGNSA. This CDR3 is 15 amino acids long. V was trimmed by 11 bases and J by 5 bases, leaving 21 bases between them. DNA for the CDR3: TGTGCCGGAAGGGGGTTAATGGGACGGACCGGGGAGCTGTTTTTT. Its translation: CAGRGLMGRTGELFF.

Concerning this clonotype: This may arise from a read error, as a much more abundant clone is one base away. The CDR3 carries no conserved terminal phenylalanine or tryptophan, so it likely arises from a read error. The J gene is TRBJ2-5, the V gene TRBV28, with 12 bases fitting TRBD2. Germline trimming cut 3 bases from V and 6 bases from J; bases unmatched to any gene: 5. Germline-derived CDR1 and CDR2 are MDHEN and SYDVKM. The CDR3 has 15 residues. The CDR3: CASSFALAGGKTQYL. CDR3 nucleotides: TGTGCCAGCAGTTTTGCACTAGCGGGAGGAAAGACCCAGTACCTC.

The V call is TRBV6-1, the J call TRBJ2-7; 7 bases match TRBD2. CDR3 length equals 16 residues. Trimming removed 5 bases from V and 2 bases from J; junction bases left unmatched: 12. The germline CDR1 and CDR2 sequences are MNHNS and SASEGT. The CDR3 nucleotides are TGTGCCAGCAGTCCCCGTGGGGGGGTTACGACCTACGAGCAGTACTTC. Translation gives CASSPRGGVTTYEQYF.

V is TRBV7-9 and J is TRBJ2-1; possible D gene TRBD2, 5 bases. Germline loops: CDR1 SEHNR, CDR2 FQNEAQ (reference sequence). The germline V and J ends were trimmed by 3 bases and 0 bases, with 15 bases remaining between them. The CDR3 is made up of 17 amino acids. CDR3 nucleotide sequence: TGTGCCAGCAGCTTTTTCGGGATCCGCCTCTCCTACAATGAGCAGTTCTTC. As protein: CASSFFGIRLSYNEQFF.

This clonotype was counted once. The J gene is TRBJ2-2, the V gene TRBV10-3; 11 nucleotides line up with TRBD2. The CDR3 covers 16 residues. The germline gives CDR1 ENHRY, CDR2 SYGVKD. The junction had 5 bases not matched to a gene; V was cut back by 8 bases and J by 0 bases. The CDR3 reads CAIGRTSGSNTGELFF. In nucleotides, the CDR3 is TGTGCCATCGGACGGACTAGCGGGTCGAACACCGGGGAGCTGTTTTTT.

J is TRBJ1-1 and V is TRBV11-2; D might be TRBD1 (5 bases). Germline values: CDR1 SGHAT, CDR2 FQNNGV. Trimming took off 8 bases at V and 3 bases at J, with 16 bases between the two ends. The CDR3 loop spans 14 amino acids. DNA of the CDR3: TGTGCCAGCGGGACCTCTGGGGGTTACACTGAAGCTTTCTTT. It is translated as CASGTSGGYTEAFF.

This clonotype has only a few counts. The rearrangement joins TRBV7-6 to TRBJ2-7; weak D call: TRBD2 (6 bases). Between the trimmed V and J ends, which lost 2 bases and 5 bases, there was a span of 13 bases. From germline, CDR1 is SGHVS and CDR2 FNYEAQ. The CDR3 is 14 amino acids. CDR3 loop: CASSLNGRIHEQYF. The CDR3 nucleotides are TGTGCCAGCAGCTTAAACGGGAGAATCCACGAGCAGTACTTC.